What follows are 8 T cell receptor beta chains derived from one specimen sequenced in a study of T cell clonality in common variable immunodeficiency. Sequenced by immunoSEQ multiplex PCR; TCRdb stores in-frame clones only, minus some. Singletons are absent from the sample, which has tens of thousands of clones. The sequencing sample was made of peripheral blood mononuclear cells. These receptors came from a person between 18 and 75 years old in good health.

In its sample, this clone was seen many times. The read halts 3 residues ahead of the CDR3 end, with the missing end drawn from the germline J gene. This chain joins TRBV7-3 and TRBJ2-3; TRBD2 agrees at 13 bases. V was clipped by 3 bases and J by 3 bases; unmatched bases: 0. Looked up from germline, CDR1 is SGHTA and CDR2 is FQGTGA. The CDR3 consists of 15 residues. The sequenced part of the CDR3 DNA is TGTGCCAGCAGCTTGGGACTAGCGGGAACAGATACG. Translated: CASSLGLAGTDT. The CDR3, in full, reads CASSLGLAGTDTQYF.

This clone was recorded many times. Read data end 3 residues before the CDR3 end; the end is taken from the germline J gene. The rearrangement uses TRBV4-2 and TRBJ2-7; D is possibly TRBD1 (6 bases). Germline CDR1 reads LGHNA; CDR2 reads YNFKEQ. V shed 6 bases and J shed 0 bases, with 15 bases lying between them. This CDR3 has 15 residues. CDR3: CASSRVGQFSYEQYF. The sequenced CDR3 bases are TGTGCCAGCAGTCGAGTCGGACAGTTCTCCTACGAG.

This clone was found many times. From the germline J gene comes the end of the CDR3, since the read stops 3 residues before it. V usage is TRBV7-3 and J usage is TRBJ2-7; 8 bases line up with TRBD2. In germline, CDR1 is SGHTA, CDR2 FQGTGA. V trimming: 4 bases; J trimming: 1 base; junction bases outside the gene matches: 3. The CDR3 totals 14 residues. The CDR3 loop reads CASSSSGGSYEQYF. CDR3 DNA, as far as it was read: TGTGCCAGCAGCTCCTCGGGGGGGTCCTACGAG.

There are many counts of this clone. CDR3 DNA (partial): TGTGCCAGCAGTTCTAACGACAGGGGAGGAACCGGGGAG. The encoded protein is CASSSNDRGGTGE. In full, the CDR3 is CASSSNDRGGTGELFF. The chain combines TRBV12-3 or TRBV12-4 with TRBJ2-2, with 8 bases identical to TRBD1. The CDR3 goes on 3 residues after the read ends, and that part is filled in from the germline J gene. The CDR3 totals 16 residues. V lost 4 bases and J lost 5; bases outside the gene matches: 9.

This clone has a count of ten or more. Sequencing ends 3 residues short of the CDR3 end; the germline J gene provides the rest. The chain is built from TRBV20-1 and TRBJ2-6; D perhaps matches TRBD2 (6 bases). Germline CDR1 reads DFQATT; CDR2 reads SNEGSKA (reference sequence). Trimming took 6 bases from V and 0 from J, leaving 12 bases between them. The CDR3 consists of 15 residues. The CDR3 sequence: CSAEGGDSGANVLTF. The DNA read from the CDR3 is TGCAGTGCCGAAGGAGGGGACTCTGGGGCCAACGTC.

The sample holds many counts of this clone. The sequence runs out 3 residues before the end of the CDR3; the remainder is reconstructed from the germline J gene. This chain uses TRBV3-1 (or the pseudogene TRBV3-2) with TRBJ2-3; TRBD2 is a possible D gene (7 bases). V lost 5 bases, J lost 0 bases, and 15 bases lay in between. The CDR3 totals 16 residues. CDR1 LGHDT and CDR2 YNNKEL come from the germline V gene (reference sequence). The CDR3 is CASSSRGGPSTDTQYF. The CDR3 bases that were read are TGTGCCAGCAGCTCAAGGGGGGGCCCTAGCACAGATACG.

This clone has ten or more counts. The CDR3 extends 3 residues past the end of the read, so its final part is completed from the germline J gene. The J gene is TRBJ2-3, the V gene TRBV20-1; 7 bases are shared with TRBD2. The junction had 20 bases not matched to a gene; V was cut back by 1 base and J by 4 bases. The CDR3 sequence is 19 residues long. Germline lookup yields CDR1 DFQATT and CDR2 SNEGSKA (reference sequence). The CDR3 loop is CSARVLAGGRMVLADTQYF. Partial CDR3 DNA: TGCAGTGCTAGAGTGTTGGCCGGCGGGAGAATGGTCTTGGCAGATACG.

This clone was counted between two and nine times. The read ends 3 residues shy of where the CDR3 ends; the end is completed using the germline J gene. The V gene is TRBV19, the J gene TRBJ1-6; TRBD1 is a possible D gene (6 bases). The CDR3 length is 15 residues. The V gene's germline CDR1 is LNHDA and CDR2 SQIVND (reference sequence). Deletions cut 6 bases from V and 7 bases from J, with 16 bases between. The CDR3 sequence: CASSMQGFSNSPLHF. The part of the CDR3 DNA that was read is TGTGCCAGTAGCATGCAGGGGTTTAGCAATTCACCC.